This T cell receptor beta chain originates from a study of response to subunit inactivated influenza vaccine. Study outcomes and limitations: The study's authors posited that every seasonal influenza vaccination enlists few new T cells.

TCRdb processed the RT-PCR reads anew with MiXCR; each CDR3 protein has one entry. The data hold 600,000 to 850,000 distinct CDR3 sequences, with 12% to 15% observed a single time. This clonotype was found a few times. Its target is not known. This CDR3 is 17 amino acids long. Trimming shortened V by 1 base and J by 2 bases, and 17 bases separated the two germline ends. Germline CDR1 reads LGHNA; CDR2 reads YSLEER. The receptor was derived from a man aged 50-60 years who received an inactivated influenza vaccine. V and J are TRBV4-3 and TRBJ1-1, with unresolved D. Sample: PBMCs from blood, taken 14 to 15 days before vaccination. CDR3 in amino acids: CASSQARPTLPNTEAFF. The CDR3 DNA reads TGCGCCAGCAGCCAAGCCCGACCTACACTCCCTAACACTGAAGCTTTCTTT.